The rows below give T cell receptor beta chains drawn from one sample of a study of T cells in Graves' hyperthyroidism and ophthalmopathy. One entry per CDR3 protein, called by TCRdb with MiXCR from the multiplex PCR reads. Of a few hundred thousand distinct CDR3 sequences in the sample, about 15% are singletons; the top ten hold under 8%. Sequencing was carried out using blood. The receptors were sampled from a woman in her thirties with Graves' hyperthyroidism. CDR3s leave out the opening cysteine and the closing phenylalanine or tryptophan. The D gene is left open where the match is weak. Clone size appears in some rows only: once, few, many, or a class for an expanded clone.

CDR3aa: ASSANSYSSGEQF
abundance: many
d_gene: TRBD2
v_gene: TRBV7-2
j_gene: TRBJ2-1

CDR3aa: ASSHRASGRLNEQF
abundance: few
d_gene: TRBD2
v_gene: TRBV14
j_gene: TRBJ2-1

CDR3aa: AISDEAGELF
abundance: few
d_gene: NA
v_gene: TRBV10-3
j_gene: TRBJ2-2

CDR3aa: AWSDQSGYT
abundance: many
d_gene: NA
v_gene: TRBV30
j_gene: TRBJ1-2

CDR3aa: ASSLVGTGEDNEQF
abundance: many
d_gene: TRBD1
v_gene: TRBV5-1
j_gene: TRBJ2-1

CDR3aa: ASSMTLVLEQF
abundance: many
d_gene: NA
v_gene: TRBV28
j_gene: TRBJ2-1

CDR3aa: SARDLREVKYNEQF
abundance: few
d_gene: TRBD2
v_gene: TRBV20-1
j_gene: TRBJ2-1

CDR3aa: ASSLGPVLADTQY
abundance: many
d_gene: NA
v_gene: TRBV7-2
j_gene: TRBJ2-3

CDR3aa: ASGGTGDTQY
abundance: many
d_gene: NA
v_gene: TRBV27
j_gene: TRBJ2-3

CDR3aa: ASNAGLAGSNTGELF
abundance: many
d_gene: TRBD2
v_gene: TRBV10-2
j_gene: TRBJ2-2

CDR3aa: ASSPSGTEWTQY
abundance: few
d_gene: NA
v_gene: TRBV19
j_gene: TRBJ2-5

CDR3aa: ASSQPGLVHNEQF
abundance: NA
d_gene: TRBD2
v_gene: TRBV4-1
j_gene: TRBJ2-1

CDR3aa: ASLLAGGVLDTQY
abundance: NA
d_gene: TRBD2
v_gene: TRBV6-2/TRBV6-3
j_gene: TRBJ2-3

CDR3aa: ASTLGGVGTEAF
abundance: few
d_gene: NA
v_gene: TRBV7-8
j_gene: TRBJ1-1

CDR3aa: ASSPARDDVYGYT
abundance: many
d_gene: NA
v_gene: TRBV28
j_gene: TRBJ1-2

CDR3aa: ASSDTLAGATDTQY
abundance: few
d_gene: TRBD2
v_gene: TRBV25-1
j_gene: TRBJ2-3

CDR3aa: ASSLAGAHEQY
abundance: NA
d_gene: TRBD2
v_gene: TRBV7-3
j_gene: TRBJ2-7

CDR3aa: ASSLDTGFSGNTIY
abundance: NA
d_gene: NA
v_gene: TRBV5-1
j_gene: TRBJ1-3

CDR3aa: ASSDDRSSYEQY
abundance: many
d_gene: NA
v_gene: TRBV7-2
j_gene: TRBJ2-7

CDR3aa: ASSFGPTYEQY
abundance: many
d_gene: NA
v_gene: TRBV12-3/TRBV12-4
j_gene: TRBJ2-7

CDR3aa: SARYGGGDEQY
abundance: many
d_gene: NA
v_gene: TRBV20-1
j_gene: TRBJ2-7

CDR3aa: ATSDPAGGSGTDTQY
abundance: NA
d_gene: NA
v_gene: TRBV24-1
j_gene: TRBJ2-3

CDR3aa: ASSARLAEITDTQY
abundance: few
d_gene: TRBD2
v_gene: TRBV9
j_gene: TRBJ2-3

CDR3aa: ASSQDWVSQPQH
abundance: few
d_gene: NA
v_gene: TRBV4-1
j_gene: TRBJ1-5

CDR3aa: SARGRSAYGYT
abundance: NA
d_gene: NA
v_gene: TRBV20-1
j_gene: TRBJ1-2

CDR3aa: ASSAGPIISGYGYT
abundance: many
d_gene: NA
v_gene: TRBV5-1
j_gene: TRBJ1-2

CDR3aa: SASLGTSGNNEQF
abundance: few
d_gene: TRBD2
v_gene: TRBV20-1
j_gene: TRBJ2-1

CDR3aa: ASSQDSYEQY
abundance: many
d_gene: NA
v_gene: TRBV3-1
j_gene: TRBJ2-7

CDR3aa: ASTEDGGEQF
abundance: NA
d_gene: NA
v_gene: TRBV5-6
j_gene: TRBJ2-1

CDR3aa: ASTSGLYNEQF
abundance: NA
d_gene: NA
v_gene: TRBV12-3/TRBV12-4
j_gene: TRBJ2-1

CDR3aa: AISERFNTEAF
abundance: many
d_gene: NA
v_gene: TRBV10-3
j_gene: TRBJ1-1

CDR3aa: ASSSHPSSEQY
abundance: NA
d_gene: NA
v_gene: TRBV5-4
j_gene: TRBJ2-7

CDR3aa: ASSVAAGVGYEQY
abundance: many
d_gene: TRBD2
v_gene: TRBV9
j_gene: TRBJ2-7

CDR3aa: ATSETRDFLGNEQF
abundance: NA
d_gene: NA
v_gene: TRBV24-1
j_gene: TRBJ2-1

CDR3aa: ASSPELAVYNEQF
abundance: NA
d_gene: NA
v_gene: TRBV11-2
j_gene: TRBJ2-1

CDR3aa: AWTRNGELF
abundance: many
d_gene: NA
v_gene: TRBV30
j_gene: TRBJ2-2

CDR3aa: ASSQVARQGGWDTQY
abundance: many
d_gene: TRBD1
v_gene: TRBV4-1
j_gene: TRBJ2-3

CDR3aa: ASSGWDGEKLF
abundance: NA
d_gene: NA
v_gene: TRBV9
j_gene: TRBJ1-4

CDR3aa: ASRLTSGRGYNEQF
abundance: NA
d_gene: TRBD2
v_gene: TRBV7-2
j_gene: TRBJ2-1

CDR3aa: SARYAGTASVDTDTQY
abundance: many
d_gene: NA
v_gene: TRBV20-1
j_gene: TRBJ2-3

CDR3aa: ASSLARADSTDTQY
abundance: many
d_gene: NA
v_gene: TRBV7-6
j_gene: TRBJ2-3